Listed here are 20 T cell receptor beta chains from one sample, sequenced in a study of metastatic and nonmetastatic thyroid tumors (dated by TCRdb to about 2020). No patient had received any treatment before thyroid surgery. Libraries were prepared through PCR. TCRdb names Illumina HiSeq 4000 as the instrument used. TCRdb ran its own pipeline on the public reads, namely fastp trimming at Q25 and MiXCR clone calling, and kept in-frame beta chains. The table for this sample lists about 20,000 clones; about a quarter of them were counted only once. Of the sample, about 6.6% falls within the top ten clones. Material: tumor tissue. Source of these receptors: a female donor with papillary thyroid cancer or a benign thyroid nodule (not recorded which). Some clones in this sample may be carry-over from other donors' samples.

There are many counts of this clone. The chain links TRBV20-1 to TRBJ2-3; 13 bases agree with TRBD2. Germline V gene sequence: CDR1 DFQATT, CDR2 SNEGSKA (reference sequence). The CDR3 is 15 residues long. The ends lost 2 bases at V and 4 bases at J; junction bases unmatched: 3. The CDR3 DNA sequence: TGCAGTGCTAGAAGGACTAGCGGGAGACCAGATACGCAGTATTTT. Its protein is CSARRTSGRPDTQYF.

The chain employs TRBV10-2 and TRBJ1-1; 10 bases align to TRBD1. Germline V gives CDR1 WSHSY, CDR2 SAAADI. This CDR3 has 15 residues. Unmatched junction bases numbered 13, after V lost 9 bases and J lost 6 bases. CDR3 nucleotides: TGCGCCAGTAGTTACCCGGGACAGGGGTCACCTGAAGCTTTCTTT. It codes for CASSYPGQGSPEAFF.

The CDR3 DNA reads TGTGCCAGTAGGGGGAGCACAATCGGGGTTCAGTACTTC. Protein sequence: CASRGSTIGVQYF. This chain joins TRBV27 and TRBJ2-4; possible D gene TRBD1, 6 bases. Germline V gene lookup returns CDR1 MNHEY and CDR2 SMNVEV (reference sequence). V was pared by 9 bases and J by 11 bases, with 20 bases between. The CDR3 spans 13 residues.

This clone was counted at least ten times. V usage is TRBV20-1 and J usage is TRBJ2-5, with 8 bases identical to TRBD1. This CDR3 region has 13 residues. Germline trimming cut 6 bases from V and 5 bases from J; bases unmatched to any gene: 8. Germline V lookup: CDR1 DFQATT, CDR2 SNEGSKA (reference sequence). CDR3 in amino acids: CSARGLSRETQYF. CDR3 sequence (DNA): TGCAGTGCCAGGGGGCTTAGTCGTGAGACCCAGTACTTC.

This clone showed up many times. This CDR3 is CASSHQGGSDEQFF. For the CDR3, the DNA is TGTGCCAGCAGCCACCAAGGGGGGAGCGATGAGCAGTTCTTC. The genes are TRBV7-8 and TRBJ2-1; D may match TRBD1 or TRBD2 (6 bases each). The V gene's germline CDR1 is SGHVS and CDR2 FQNEAQ. V was pared by 5 bases and J by 8 bases, with 16 bases between. This CDR3 is built from 14 residues. Supplemented by reference TRBV7-8 and TRBJ2-1, the full variable domain reads GAGVSQSPRYKVAKRGQDVALRCDPISGHVSLFWYQQALGQGPEFLTYFQNEAQLDKSGLPSDRFFAERPEGSVSTLKIQRTQQEDSAVYLCASSHQGGSDEQFFGPGTRLTVL.

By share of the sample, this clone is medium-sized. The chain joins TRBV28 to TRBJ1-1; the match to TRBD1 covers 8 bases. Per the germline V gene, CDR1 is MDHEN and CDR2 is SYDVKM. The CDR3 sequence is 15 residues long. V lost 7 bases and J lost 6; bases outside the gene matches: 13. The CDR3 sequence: CASTRTGTGIPEAFF. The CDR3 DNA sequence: TGTGCCAGCACCCGAACCGGGACAGGTATCCCTGAAGCTTTCTTT.

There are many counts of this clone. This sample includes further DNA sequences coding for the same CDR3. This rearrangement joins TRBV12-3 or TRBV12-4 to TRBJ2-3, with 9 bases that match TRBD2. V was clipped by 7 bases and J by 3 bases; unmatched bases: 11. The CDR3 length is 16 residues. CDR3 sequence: CASTWRAGGPTDTQYF. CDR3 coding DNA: TGTGCCAGCACCTGGAGAGCGGGAGGTCCGACAGATACGCAGTATTTT.

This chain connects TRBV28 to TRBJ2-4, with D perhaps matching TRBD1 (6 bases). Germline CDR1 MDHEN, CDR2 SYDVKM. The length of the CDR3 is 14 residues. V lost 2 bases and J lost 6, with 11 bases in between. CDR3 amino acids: CASSLENRANIQYF. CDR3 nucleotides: TGTGCCAGCAGTTTAGAGAACAGGGCAAACATTCAGTACTTC.

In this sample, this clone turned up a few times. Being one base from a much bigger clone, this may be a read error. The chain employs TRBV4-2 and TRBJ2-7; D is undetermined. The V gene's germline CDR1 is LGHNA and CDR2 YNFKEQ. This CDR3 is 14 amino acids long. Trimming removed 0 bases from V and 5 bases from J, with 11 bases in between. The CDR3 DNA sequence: TGTGCCAGCAGCCAAGAGGATCTGCCCCACGAGCAGTACTTC. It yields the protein CASSQEDLPHEQYF.

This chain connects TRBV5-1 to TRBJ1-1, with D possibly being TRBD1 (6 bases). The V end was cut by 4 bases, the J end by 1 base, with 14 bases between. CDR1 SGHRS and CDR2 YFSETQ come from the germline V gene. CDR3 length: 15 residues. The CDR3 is CASSLRSTGNTEAFF. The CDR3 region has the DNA TGCGCCAGCAGCCTGCGCTCGACAGGGAACACTGAAGCTTTCTTT.

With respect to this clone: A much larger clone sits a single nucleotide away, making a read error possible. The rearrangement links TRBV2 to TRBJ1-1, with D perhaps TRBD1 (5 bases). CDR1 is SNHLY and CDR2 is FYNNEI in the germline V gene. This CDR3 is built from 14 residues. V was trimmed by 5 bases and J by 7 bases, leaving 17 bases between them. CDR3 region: CASSLGFSRGEAFF. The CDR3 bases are TGTGCCAGCAGTCTGGGGTTCTCGAGGGGTGAAGCTTTCTTT.

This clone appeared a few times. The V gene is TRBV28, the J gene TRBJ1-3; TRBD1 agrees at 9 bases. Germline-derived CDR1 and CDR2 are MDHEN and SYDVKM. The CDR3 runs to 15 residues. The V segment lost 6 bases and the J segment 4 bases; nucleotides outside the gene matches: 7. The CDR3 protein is CASRERTGAGNTIYF. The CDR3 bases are TGTGCCAGCAGGGAGCGGACAGGGGCCGGAAACACCATATATTTT.

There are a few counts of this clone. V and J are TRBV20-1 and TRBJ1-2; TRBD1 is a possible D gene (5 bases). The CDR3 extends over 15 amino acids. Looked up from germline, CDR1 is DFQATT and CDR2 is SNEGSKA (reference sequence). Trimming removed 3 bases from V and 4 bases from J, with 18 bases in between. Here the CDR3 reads CSASLARVVGYGYTF. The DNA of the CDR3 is TGCAGTGCTAGCCTCGCCAGGGTAGTAGGCTATGGCTACACCTTC.

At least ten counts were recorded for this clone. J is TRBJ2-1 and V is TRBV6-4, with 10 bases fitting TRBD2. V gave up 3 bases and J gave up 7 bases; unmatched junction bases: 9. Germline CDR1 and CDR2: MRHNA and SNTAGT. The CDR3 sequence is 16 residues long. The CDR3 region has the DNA TGTGCCAGCAGTGAGGGAGCGGGAGGGCCTACGAATGAGCAGTTCTTC. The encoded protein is CASSEGAGGPTNEQFF.

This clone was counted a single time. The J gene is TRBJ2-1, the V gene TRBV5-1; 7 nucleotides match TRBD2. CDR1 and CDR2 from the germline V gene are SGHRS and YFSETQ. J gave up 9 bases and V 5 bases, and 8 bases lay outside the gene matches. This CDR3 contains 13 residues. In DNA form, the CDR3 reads TGCGCCAGCAGTCGAGGGAGGGCCGCTGAGCAGTTCTTC. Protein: CASSRGRAAEQFF. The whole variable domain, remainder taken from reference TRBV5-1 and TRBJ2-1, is KAGVTQTPRYLIKTRGQQVTLSCSPISGHRSVSWYQQTPGQGLQFLFEYFSETQRNKGNFPGRFSGRQFSNSRSEMNVSTLELGDSALYLCASSRGRAAEQFFGPGTRLTVL.

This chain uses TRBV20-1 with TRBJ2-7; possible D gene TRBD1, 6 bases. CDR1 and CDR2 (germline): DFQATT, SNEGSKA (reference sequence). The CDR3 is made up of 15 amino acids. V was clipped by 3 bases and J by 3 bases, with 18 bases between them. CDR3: CSARGLWDTNYEQYF. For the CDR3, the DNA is TGCAGTGCTAGGGGGCTCTGGGACACAAACTACGAGCAGTACTTC.

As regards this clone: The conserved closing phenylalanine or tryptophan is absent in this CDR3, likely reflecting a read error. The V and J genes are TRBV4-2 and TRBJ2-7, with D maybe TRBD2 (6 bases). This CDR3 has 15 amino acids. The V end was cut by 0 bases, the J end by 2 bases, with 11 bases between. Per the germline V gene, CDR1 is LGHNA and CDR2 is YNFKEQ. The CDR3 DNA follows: TGTGCCAGCAGCCAAGAGGCGGGATTCCCCTACGAGCAGTACTGC. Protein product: CASSQEAGFPYEQYC.

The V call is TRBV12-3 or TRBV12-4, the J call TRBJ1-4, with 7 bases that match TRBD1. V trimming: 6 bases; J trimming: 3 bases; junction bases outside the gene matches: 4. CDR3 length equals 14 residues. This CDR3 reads CASREGQSNEKLFF. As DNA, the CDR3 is TGTGCCAGCAGGGAGGGACAGTCTAATGAAAAACTGTTTTTT.

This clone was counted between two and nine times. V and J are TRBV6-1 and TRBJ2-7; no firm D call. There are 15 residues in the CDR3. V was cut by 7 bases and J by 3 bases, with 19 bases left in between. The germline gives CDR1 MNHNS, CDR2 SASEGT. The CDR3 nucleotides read TGTGCCAGCACTCCCACCGGTGGTGTACTCTACGAGCAGTACTTC. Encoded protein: CASTPTGGVLYEQYF.

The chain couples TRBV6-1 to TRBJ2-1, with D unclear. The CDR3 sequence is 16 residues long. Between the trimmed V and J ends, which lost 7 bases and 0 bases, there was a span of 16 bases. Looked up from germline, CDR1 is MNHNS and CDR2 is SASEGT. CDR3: CASKESGLDSYNEQFF. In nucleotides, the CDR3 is TGTGCCAGCAAGGAGTCCGGGCTCGACTCCTACAATGAGCAGTTCTTC.